Each of the 3 T cell receptor beta chains below was sequenced from the same sample in a study of shared clonotypes between healthy human individuals. This table comes from immunoSEQ multiplex PCR, and its TCRdb copy is limited to in-frame clones, with some not included. The sample records over 2 million clones, around 93% being singletons. Source material: naive CD4+ T cells from PBMCs. Described subset: CD45RA+ positively selected. The receptors derive from a young man in good health. Some clones in this sample may be carry-over from other donors' samples.

The chain couples TRBV5-4 to TRBJ2-1; 9 bases agree with TRBD2. Germline trimming cut 2 bases from V and 12 bases from J; bases unmatched to any gene: 15. There are 16 residues in the CDR3. Germline values: CDR1 SGHNT, CDR2 YYREEE (reference sequence). In nucleotides, the CDR3 is TGTGCCAGCAGCTTCCTGAGGCGGGAGGGGTTGGATGCGCAGTTCTTC. Protein: CASSFLRREGLDAQFF.

The J gene is TRBJ2-5, the V gene TRBV5-1; 9 nucleotides align to TRBD2. From germline, CDR1 is SGHRS and CDR2 YFSETQ. The CDR3 extends over 16 amino acids. Losses at the gene ends were 3 bases for V and 1 base for J; bases not matched to a gene: 7. DNA for the CDR3: TGCGCCAGCAGCTCAGTAGCGGGGGCCACCCAAGAGACCCAGTACTTC. As protein: CASSSVAGATQETQYF.

V and J are TRBV11-2 and TRBJ2-1; D could derive from TRBD1 or TRBD2 (7 bases each). The CDR3 spans 12 residues. The V end lost 5 bases, the J end lost 14 bases, and 16 bases lay between the germline ends. CDR1 SGHAT and CDR2 FQNNGV come from the germline V gene. The CDR3 sequence is CASSPEGAGEFF. CDR3 nucleotides: TGTGCCAGCAGCCCTGAGGGGGCGGGGGAGTTCTTC.